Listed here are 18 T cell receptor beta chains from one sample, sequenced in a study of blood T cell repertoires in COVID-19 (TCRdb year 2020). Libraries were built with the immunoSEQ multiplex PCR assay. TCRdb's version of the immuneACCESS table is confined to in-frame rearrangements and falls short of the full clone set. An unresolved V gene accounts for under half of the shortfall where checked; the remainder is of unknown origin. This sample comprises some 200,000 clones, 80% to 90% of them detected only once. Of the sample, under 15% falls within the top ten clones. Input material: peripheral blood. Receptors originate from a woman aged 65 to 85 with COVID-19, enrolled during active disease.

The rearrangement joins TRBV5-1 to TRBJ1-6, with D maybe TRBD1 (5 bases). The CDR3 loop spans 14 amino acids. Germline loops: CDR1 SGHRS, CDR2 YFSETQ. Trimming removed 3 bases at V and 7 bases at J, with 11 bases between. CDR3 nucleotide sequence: TGCGCCAGCAGCTCTCAGGGATCGAATTCACCCCTCCACTTT. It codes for CASSSQGSNSPLHF.

The CDR3 region is CASRNRNEQFF. The CDR3 DNA reads as TGTGCCAGCAGGAACAGGAATGAGCAGTTCTTC. This chain joins TRBV12-3 or TRBV12-4 and TRBJ2-1, with D perhaps TRBD1 (5 bases). Trimming removed 6 bases from V and 7 bases from J, with 7 bases in between. The CDR3 runs 11 residues.

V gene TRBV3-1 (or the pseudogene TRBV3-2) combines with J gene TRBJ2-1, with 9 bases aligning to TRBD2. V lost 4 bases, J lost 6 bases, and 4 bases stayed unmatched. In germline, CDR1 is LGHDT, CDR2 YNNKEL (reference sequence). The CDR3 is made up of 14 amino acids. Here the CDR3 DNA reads TGTGCCAGCAGCCCTAGCGGGAAGGCCAATGAGCAGTTCTTC. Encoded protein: CASSPSGKANEQFF.

The CDR3 region is CAISSDLSTDTQYF. The CDR3 DNA sequence: TGTGCCATCAGCTCGGACTTAAGCACAGATACGCAGTATTTT. V gene TRBV10-3 combines with J gene TRBJ2-3; the D gene is possibly TRBD2 (5 bases). Trimming stripped 6 bases from V and 0 bases from J, with 10 bases between. The CDR3 is 14 residues long. Germline assignment: CDR1 ENHRY and CDR2 SYGVKD.

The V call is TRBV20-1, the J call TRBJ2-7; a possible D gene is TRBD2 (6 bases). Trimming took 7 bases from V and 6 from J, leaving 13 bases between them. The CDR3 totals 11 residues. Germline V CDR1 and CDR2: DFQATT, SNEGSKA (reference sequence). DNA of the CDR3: TGCAGTGTGCGGGGAGACTCCGAGCAGTACTTC. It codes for CSVRGDSEQYF.

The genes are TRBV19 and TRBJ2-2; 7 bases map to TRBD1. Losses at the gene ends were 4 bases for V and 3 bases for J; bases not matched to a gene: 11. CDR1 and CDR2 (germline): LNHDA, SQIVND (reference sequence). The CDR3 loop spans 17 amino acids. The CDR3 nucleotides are TGTGCCAGTAGTACCAAAGGGGGCCCGAGTGACACCGGGGAGCTGTTTTTT. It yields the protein CASSTKGGPSDTGELFF.

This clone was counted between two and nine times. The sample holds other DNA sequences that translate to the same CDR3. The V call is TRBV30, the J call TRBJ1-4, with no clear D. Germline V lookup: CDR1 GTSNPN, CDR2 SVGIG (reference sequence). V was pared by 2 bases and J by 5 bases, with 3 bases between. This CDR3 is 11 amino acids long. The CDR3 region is CAWSSNEKLFF. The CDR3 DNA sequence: TGTGCCTGGAGTTCAAATGAAAAACTGTTTTTT.

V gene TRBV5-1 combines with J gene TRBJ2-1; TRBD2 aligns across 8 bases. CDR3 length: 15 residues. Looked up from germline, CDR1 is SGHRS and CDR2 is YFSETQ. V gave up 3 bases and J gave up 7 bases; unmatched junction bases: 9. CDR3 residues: CASSSGSSGKNEQFF. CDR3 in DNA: TGCGCCAGCAGCTCGGGGAGTAGCGGGAAAAATGAGCAGTTCTTC.

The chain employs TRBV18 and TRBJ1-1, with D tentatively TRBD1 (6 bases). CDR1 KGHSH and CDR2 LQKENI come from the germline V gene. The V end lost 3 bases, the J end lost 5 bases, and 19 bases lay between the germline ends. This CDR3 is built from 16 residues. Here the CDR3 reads CASSPPGTPGPTEAFF. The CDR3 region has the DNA TGTGCCAGCTCACCCCCCGGGACACCGGGCCCGACTGAAGCTTTCTTT.

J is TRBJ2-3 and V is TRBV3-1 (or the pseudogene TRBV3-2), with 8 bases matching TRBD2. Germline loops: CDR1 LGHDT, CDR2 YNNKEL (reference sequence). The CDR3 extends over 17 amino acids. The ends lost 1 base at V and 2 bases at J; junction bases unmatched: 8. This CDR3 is CASSQVTSGTLTDTQYF. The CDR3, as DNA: TGTGCCAGCAGCCAAGTAACTAGCGGAACCCTCACAGATACGCAGTATTTT.

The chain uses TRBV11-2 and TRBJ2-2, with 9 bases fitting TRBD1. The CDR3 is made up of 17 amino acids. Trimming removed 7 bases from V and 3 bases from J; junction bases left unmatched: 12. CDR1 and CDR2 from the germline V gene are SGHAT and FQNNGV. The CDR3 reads CASKTGGRRADTGELFF. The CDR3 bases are TGTGCCAGCAAAACAGGGGGCCGGCGAGCGGACACCGGGGAGCTGTTTTTT.

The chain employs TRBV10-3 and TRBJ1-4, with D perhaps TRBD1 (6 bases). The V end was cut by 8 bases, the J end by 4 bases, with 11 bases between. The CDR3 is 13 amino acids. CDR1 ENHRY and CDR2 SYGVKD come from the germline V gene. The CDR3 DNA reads TGTGCCATCTCGGACAGATTTAATGAAAAACTGTTTTTT. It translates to CAISDRFNEKLFF.

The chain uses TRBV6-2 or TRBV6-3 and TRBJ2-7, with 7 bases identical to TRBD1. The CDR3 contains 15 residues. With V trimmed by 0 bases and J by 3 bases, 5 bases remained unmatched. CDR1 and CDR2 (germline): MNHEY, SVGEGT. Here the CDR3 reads CASSYSRGGIYEQYF. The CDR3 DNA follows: TGTGCCAGCAGTTACTCGAGAGGGGGCATCTACGAGCAGTACTTC.

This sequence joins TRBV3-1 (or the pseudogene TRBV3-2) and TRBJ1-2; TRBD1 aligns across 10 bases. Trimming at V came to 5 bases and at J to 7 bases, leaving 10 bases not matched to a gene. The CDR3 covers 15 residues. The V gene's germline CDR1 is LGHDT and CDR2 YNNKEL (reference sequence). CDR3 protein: CASSKVGTGVAGYTF. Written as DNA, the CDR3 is TGTGCCAGCAGCAAAGTAGGGACAGGGGTGGCTGGCTACACCTTC.

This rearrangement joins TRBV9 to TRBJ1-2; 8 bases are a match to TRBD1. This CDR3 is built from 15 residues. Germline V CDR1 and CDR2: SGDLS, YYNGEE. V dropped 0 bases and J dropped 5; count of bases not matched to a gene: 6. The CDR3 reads CASSVDDRGGYGYTF. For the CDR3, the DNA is TGTGCCAGCAGCGTAGATGACAGGGGAGGGTATGGCTACACCTTC.

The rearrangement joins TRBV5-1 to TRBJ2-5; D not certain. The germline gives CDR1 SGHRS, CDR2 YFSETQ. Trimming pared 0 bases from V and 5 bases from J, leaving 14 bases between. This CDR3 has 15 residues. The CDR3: CASSLGATFSETQYF. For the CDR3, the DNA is TGCGCCAGCAGCTTGGGGGCTACTTTTTCGGAGACCCAGTACTTC.

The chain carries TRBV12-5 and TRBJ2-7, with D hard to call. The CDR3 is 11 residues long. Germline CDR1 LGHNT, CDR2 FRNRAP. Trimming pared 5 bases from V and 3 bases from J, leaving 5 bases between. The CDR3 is CASGQFYEQYF. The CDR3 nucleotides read TGTGCTAGTGGTCAATTCTACGAGCAGTACTTC.

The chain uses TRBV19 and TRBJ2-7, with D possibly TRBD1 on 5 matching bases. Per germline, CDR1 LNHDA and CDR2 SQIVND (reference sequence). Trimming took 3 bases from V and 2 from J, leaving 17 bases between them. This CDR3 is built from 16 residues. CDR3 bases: TGTGCCAGTAGTATGCTGACGGACACAGCCACCTACGAGCAGTACTTC. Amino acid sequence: CASSMLTDTATYEQYF.